This T cell receptor (beta chain) was profiled in a study of cytotoxic CD8 clonotypes in ibrutinib-treated CLL (dated by TCRdb to the early 2020s). Study-wide context: In this cohort, approximately 15 patients were treatment-naive and roughly 10 were relapsed/refractory, while under 18 had unmutated IGHV. Response samples were taken after a median of roughly a year on treatment, ranging from 6 to 36 months. All remission and progressive disease samples were collected while patients were still receiving ibrutinib. Of the 85 to 90 participants in the trial, about 25 had longitudinal samples available. An average of about 250,000 productive templates and 80,000 to 100,000 productive rearrangements was obtained per sample. Cryopreserved peripheral blood mononuclear cells were collected before treatment, at response, and at either disease progression or sustained remission. Responses were partial in approximately 24 patients and complete in 2; after median roughly 69 months follow-up, some 15 stayed in remission and approximately 12 progressed. The paper's findings and limits, for the study overall: At ibrutinib response clonality went up, during sustained remission it held steady, and at progression it dropped back toward baseline. Public clonotypes were rare and either contracted or stayed stable during treatment, and the rise in clonality at ibrutinib response reflected the expansion of private clonotypes. At baseline, clonality was higher than in age-matched healthy donors and showed a strong correlation with circulating CD8+ T-cell counts. Sustained-remission and progressing patients did not have matched sampling times, and lymph node repertoires were not examined.

In the case of this clone: Its antigen target is currently unknown. Qualities for individual bases were not recorded, and no much larger clone is one base off.

Each clonotype received, on average, 10x coverage in deep resolution sequencing performed on a MiSeq, where the target depth lay between 1 in 1 million and 1 in 200,000 T cells. TCR beta libraries were generated with the immunoSEQ hsTCRB Kit. Under the source paper's analysis protocol: Data were analyzed with ImmunoSEQ Data Assistant and ImmunoSEQ Analyzer, with V, D and J genes assigned per IMGT definitions. Clonality, with values ranging from 0 to 1, was calculated as one minus the normalized Shannon entropy of productive rearrangement frequencies. Only overrepresented clonotypes making up at least 0.05% of each patient's repertoire were included in the public clonotype analysis. More than ten repertoires from age-matched healthy donors, obtained from immuneACCESS, served as clonality controls. TCRdb took this table from immuneACCESS and kept in-frame rearrangements with V and J called. Such tables lack part of the clones; where checked against another copy, unresolved V genes explain under half of the gap, and the rest is unexplained. Clonal size and the V and J genes are those of that table, whereas D and trimming came from the DNA. For this sample there are tens of thousands of clones; approximately 90% appear just once. The ten largest clonotypes hold under 4% of the sample.

From the cysteine through the phenylalanine, the CDR3 covers 14 amino acids. Of all the DNA, just the CDR3 is kept, 42 bases in frame from base 1. The V end gives up 6 bases and the J end 2 bases, leaving 7 bases in the junction not matched to a gene. From a lookup of the germline V gene, CDR1 and CDR2 are SGHRS and YFSETQ. Per the publication, the time point label means: roughly 12 months on ibrutinib. Roughly 2.2 micrograms of genomic DNA were extracted from cryopreserved PBMCs for TCR beta library preparation. Longitudinal blood samples from CLL patients receiving ibrutinib monotherapy were subjected to high-throughput TCR beta sequencing. The patients took part in an open-label, single-center phase 2 trial of ibrutinib monotherapy.

The receptor was derived from a human donor with chronic lymphocytic leukemia. The material was PBMCs, obtained after 12 months of ibrutinib treatment. The rearranged segments are TRBV5-1 and TRBJ2-5; 7 of the junction bases match TRBD1. The nucleotide sequence reads as follows: TGCGCCAGCACCTTAGGGACAGTTCAAGAGACCCAGTACTTC. Its amino acids are CASTLGTVQETQYF.